The 19 T cell receptor beta chains below were found in one sample sequenced in a study of blood T cell repertoires in COVID-19. The data were produced by immunoSEQ multiplex PCR, yet TCRdb's version contains in-frame clones alone and is incomplete. The table lists 200,000 to 250,000 clones, roughly four fifths of them singletons. The sequencing input was peripheral blood. These receptor sequences come from a woman in her seventies with COVID-19, enrolled during active disease.

The gene calls are TRBV7-2 and TRBJ2-7; maybe TRBD2 (5 bases). Germline V CDR1 and CDR2: SGHTA, FQGNSA. Trimming took 5 bases from V and 9 from J, leaving 20 bases between them. The CDR3 loop spans 14 amino acids. CDR3 in amino acids: CASSASQFGNAQYF. In DNA, the CDR3 is TGTGCCAGCAGCGCATCTCAATTCGGGAATGCGCAGTACTTC.

This clone was counted between two and nine times. The chain recombines TRBV28 with TRBJ1-1, with D maybe TRBD1 (5 bases). CDR3 length equals 15 residues. CDR1 is MDHEN, CDR2 SYDVKM, per germline. V shed 8 bases and J shed 2 bases, with 18 bases lying between them. As DNA, the CDR3 is TGTGCCAGCCAGATCCCCCCAGGGCGAAACACTGAAGCTTTCTTT. The encoded protein is CASQIPPGRNTEAFF.

The chain uses TRBV7-2 and TRBJ2-3; 7 bases match TRBD2. The CDR3 has 17 amino acids. V shed 2 bases and J 2 bases; nucleotides not matched to a gene: 10. Germline V gene lookup returns CDR1 SGHTA and CDR2 FQGNSA. The CDR3, as DNA: TGTGCCAGCAGCTTATTCCCGGGAGGTCAGACCACAGATACGCAGTATTTT. Translating it yields CASSLFPGGQTTDTQYF.

The rearrangement links TRBV19 to TRBJ2-7; 9 bases are a match to TRBD1. V was clipped by 3 bases and J by 2 bases; unmatched bases: 8. Looked up from germline, CDR1 is LNHDA and CDR2 is SQIVND (reference sequence). This CDR3 comprises 16 residues. The chain's CDR3 is CASSIMGTGKTYEQYF. The CDR3 DNA sequence: TGTGCCAGTAGTATTATGGGGACAGGGAAGACCTACGAGCAGTACTTC.

The chain links TRBV19 to TRBJ2-5, with 8 bases that match TRBD1. This CDR3 spans 17 amino acids. Germline V gene sequence: CDR1 LNHDA, CDR2 SQIVND (reference sequence). With V trimmed by 0 bases and J by 2 bases, 8 bases remained unmatched. The CDR3 DNA follows: TGTGCCAGTAGTATAGATCGAACAGGGGGAAGACAAGAGACCCAGTACTTC. It translates to CASSIDRTGGRQETQYF.

The rearrangement uses TRBV19 and TRBJ2-1; D is possibly TRBD2 (6 bases). CDR3 length: 14 residues. V was clipped by 4 bases and J by 3 bases, with 10 bases between them. CDR1 and CDR2 from the germline V gene are LNHDA and SQIVND (reference sequence). The CDR3 sequence: CASSSGTLYNEQFF. CDR3 DNA sequence: TGTGCCAGTAGTAGCGGGACGCTCTACAATGAGCAGTTCTTC.

This clone is a singleton in its sample. The V and J genes are TRBV19 and TRBJ1-2, with D possibly matching TRBD1 (6 bases). V gave up 8 bases and J gave up 4 bases, with 14 bases separating them. Germline assignment: CDR1 LNHDA and CDR2 SQIVND (reference sequence). The CDR3 has 13 residues. As DNA, the CDR3 is TGTGCCAGTCGGTCAGGGACACTCTATGGCTACACCTTC. The encoded protein is CASRSGTLYGYTF.

V gene TRBV14 combines with J gene TRBJ1-1, with D perhaps TRBD1 (5 bases). Germline V gene lookup returns CDR1 SGHDN and CDR2 FVKESK. The V and J ends lost 0 bases and 1 base respectively, with 12 bases between them. CDR3 length: 16 residues. The CDR3, as DNA: TGTGCCAGCAGCCAAGACTGGGGGGTGGCGAACACTGAAGCTTTCTTT. It encodes CASSQDWGVANTEAFF.

The gene calls are TRBV6-5 and TRBJ1-5; 8 bases fit TRBD1. CDR1 and CDR2 from the germline V gene are MNHEY and SVGAGI. V lost 8 bases to trimming and J lost 1 base; unmatched junction nucleotides: 7. This CDR3 spans 15 amino acids. CDR3 sequence (DNA): TGTGCCAGCGGGCGGACAGGGACAAGCAATCAGCCCCAGCATTTT. This codes for CASGRTGTSNQPQHF.

The V call is TRBV29-1, the J call TRBJ2-1, with 8 bases identical to TRBD2. J gave up 2 bases and V 2 bases, and 2 bases lay outside the gene matches. The CDR3 contains 14 residues. CDR1 is SQVTM and CDR2 is ANQGSEA in the germline V gene. The CDR3 reads CSVEREGPYNEQFF. The CDR3 nucleotides are TGCAGCGTTGAACGGGAGGGCCCCTACAATGAGCAGTTCTTC.

This clone was recorded only once. The chain links TRBV28 to TRBJ2-2; the D gene is possibly TRBD1 (6 bases). With 5 bases removed from V and 3 bases from J, the gap between germline ends came to 13 bases. This CDR3 comprises 15 residues. Germline assignment: CDR1 MDHEN and CDR2 SYDVKM. The CDR3 protein is CASSPAYRDTGELFF. CDR3 sequence (DNA): TGTGCCAGCAGTCCCGCCTACAGGGACACCGGGGAGCTGTTTTTT. The complete variable domain, with remaining parts taken from reference TRBV28 and TRBJ2-2, reads DVKVTQSSRYLVKRTGEKVFLECVQDMDHENMFWYRQDPGLGLRLIYFSYDVKMKEKGDIPEGYSVSREKKERFSLILESASTNQTSMYLCASSPAYRDTGELFFGEGSRLTVL.

The chain carries TRBV6-5 and TRBJ1-5; 7 bases are a match to TRBD1. The CDR3 extends over 13 amino acids. Looked up from germline, CDR1 is MNHEY and CDR2 is SVGAGI. Trimming at V came to 7 bases and at J to 4 bases, leaving 4 bases not matched to a gene. CDR3 bases: TGTGCCAGCACCCCGGGACAGAATCAGCCCCAGCATTTT. Amino acids: CASTPGQNQPQHF.

The chain has TRBV28 and TRBJ1-5; perhaps TRBD1 as D (5 bases). V gave up 7 bases and J gave up 0 bases, with 25 bases separating them. The CDR3 runs to 19 residues. Germline V gene data show CDR1 as MDHEN and CDR2 as SYDVKM. In DNA, the CDR3 is TGTGCCAGCATTTCCGGGGGGGGGTTTCTCGTGGATAGCAATCAGCCCCAGCATTTT. This translates into CASISGGGFLVDSNQPQHF. Supplemented by reference TRBV28 and TRBJ1-5, the full variable domain reads DVKVTQSSRYLVKRTGEKVFLECVQDMDHENMFWYRQDPGLGLRLIYFSYDVKMKEKGDIPEGYSVSREKKERFSLILESASTNQTSMYLCASISGGGFLVDSNQPQHFGDGTRLSIL.

The V and J genes are TRBV2 and TRBJ1-5; TRBD1 matches 7 bases. CDR1 and CDR2 from the germline V gene are SNHLY and FYNNEI. The CDR3 is made up of 15 amino acids. V was pared by 6 bases and J by 2 bases, with 7 bases of the junction left unmatched. For the CDR3, the DNA is TGTGCCAGCAGGAACGACAGGGTGGGCAATCAGCCCCAGCATTTT. It is translated as CASRNDRVGNQPQHF.

The rearrangement uses TRBV28 and TRBJ2-5, with D maybe TRBD2 (5 bases). The V gene lost 6 bases and the J gene lost 2 bases, with 10 bases spanning the gap. The CDR3 is 13 residues long. Germline V lookup: CDR1 MDHEN, CDR2 SYDVKM. The CDR3 region has the DNA TGTGCCAGCAGACTCGGACTTCAAGAGACCCAGTACTTC. This sequence encodes CASRLGLQETQYF.

The chain joins TRBV9 to TRBJ1-4; 10 bases are a match to TRBD1. The CDR3 sequence is 16 residues long. Germline CDR1 is SGDLS and CDR2 is YYNGEE. V dropped 3 bases and J dropped 7; count of bases not matched to a gene: 9. CDR3 in DNA: TGTGCCAGCAGCGCCTTCGACAGGGGGCAGAGTGAAAAACTGTTTTTT. Amino acid sequence: CASSAFDRGQSEKLFF.

This chain links TRBV29-1 with TRBJ1-1, with D hard to call. CDR1 is SQVTM, CDR2 ANQGSEA, per germline. Trimming shortened V by 6 bases and J by 1 base, and 9 bases separated the two germline ends. This CDR3 has 12 amino acids. CDR3 bases: TGCAGCGTCCGGACTCAGAACACTGAAGCTTTCTTT. Protein: CSVRTQNTEAFF.

This chain joins TRBV18 and TRBJ2-3, with TRBD2 matching 11 bases. J gave up 2 bases and V 2 bases, and 6 bases lay outside the gene matches. The CDR3 contains 17 residues. CDR1 and CDR2 (germline): KGHSH, LQKENI. CDR3 bases: TGTGCCAGCTCACCATCCCAGGGACTAGCGGCCACAGATACGCAGTATTTT. Its protein is CASSPSQGLAATDTQYF. The full variable domain, in which reference TRBV18 and TRBJ2-3 provide the parts outside the CDR3, is NAGVMQNPRHLVRRRGQEARLRCSPMKGHSHVYWYRQLPEEGLKFMVYLQKENIIDESGMPKERFSAEFPKEGPSILRIQQVVRGDSAAYFCASSPSQGLAATDTQYFGPGTRLTVL.

The CDR3 sequence: CASSRLDEQYF. The DNA for the CDR3 is TGTGCCAGCAGTCGACTAGACGAGCAGTACTTC. The chain carries TRBV6-6 and TRBJ2-7, with D maybe TRBD2 (6 bases). CDR1 and CDR2 from the germline V gene are MNHNY and SVGAGI (reference sequence). This CDR3 spans 11 amino acids. Trimming removed 5 bases at V and 5 bases at J, with 7 bases between.